Following are 21 T cell receptor beta chains from one sample sequenced in a study of T cells in Graves' hyperthyroidism and ophthalmopathy. Amplification of TCR beta CDR3 regions was performed using RNA transcripts as template. The HTBI primer set drove a first-round RT-PCR of the TCR CDR3. MiXCR was run by TCRdb on the multiplex PCR reads, yielding one entry per CDR3 protein. The sample comprises around 480,000 distinct CDR3 sequences, around 14% of which are singletons, and about 17% rests with the top ten. The sequenced sample was blood. The receptors derive from a woman aged 18-29 years with Graves' hyperthyroidism.

This clonotype was recorded a few times. The chain recombines TRBV19 with TRBJ1-5; D may be TRBD1 (5 bases). Per germline, CDR1 LNHDA and CDR2 SQIVND (reference sequence). V was cut by 3 bases and J by 6 bases, with 15 bases left in between. CDR3 length equals 15 residues. CDR3 sequence (DNA): TGTGCCAGTAGTATCGGTGCAGGGCTTCCTCAGCCCCAGCATTTT. It encodes CASSIGAGLPQPQHF.

This clonotype was recorded many times. V gene TRBV9 combines with J gene TRBJ2-5; 7 positions match TRBD1. Germline loops: CDR1 SGDLS, CDR2 YYNGEE. This CDR3 is built from 15 residues. Germline trimming cut 0 bases from V and 5 bases from J; bases unmatched to any gene: 7. The CDR3, as DNA: TGTGCCAGCAGCGTAGATGAGGGGGCGCGCGAGACCCAGTACTTC. Its protein product is CASSVDEGARETQYF.

This clonotype occurred many times. The rearrangement joins TRBV19 to TRBJ1-5; TRBD1 is a possible D gene (5 bases). Trimming pared 10 bases from V and 3 bases from J, leaving 13 bases between. This CDR3 is 13 amino acids long. CDR1 is LNHDA and CDR2 is SQIVND in the germline V gene (reference sequence). The CDR3 sequence is CATADRPNQPQHF. DNA of the CDR3: TGTGCCACCGCTGACAGACCCAATCAGCCCCAGCATTTT. The full variable domain, with the rest looked up from reference TRBV19 and TRBJ1-5, is DGGITQSPKYLFRKEGQNVTLSCEQNLNHDAMYWYRQDPGQGLRLIYYSQIVNDFQKGDIAEGYSVSREKKESFPLTVTSAQKNPTAFYLCATADRPNQPQHFGDGTRLSIL.

This clonotype was observed many times. The chain combines TRBV9 with TRBJ2-7; 14 nucleotides line up with TRBD2. V lost 4 bases to trimming and J lost 0 bases; unmatched junction nucleotides: 9. CDR3 length: 18 amino acids. Germline V gene lookup returns CDR1 SGDLS and CDR2 YYNGEE. The CDR3 is CASSPGTSGSDPSYEQYF. In DNA, the CDR3 is TGTGCCAGCAGCCCCGGGACTAGCGGGAGCGACCCCTCCTACGAGCAGTACTTC.

This clonotype was found many times. V usage is TRBV5-1 and J usage is TRBJ2-3; 7 nucleotides line up with TRBD1. V was pared by 2 bases and J by 0 bases, with 3 bases of the junction left unmatched. Germline V gives CDR1 SGHRS, CDR2 YFSETQ. The CDR3 totals 15 residues. The CDR3 DNA sequence: TGCGCCAGCAGCTTCAGACAGGGTAGCACAGATACGCAGTATTTT. It translates to CASSFRQGSTDTQYF.

V is TRBV15 and J is TRBJ2-7, with 10 nucleotides matching TRBD1. Germline-derived CDR1 and CDR2 are LNHNV and YYDKDF (reference sequence). After removal of 3 bases from V and 3 bases from J, the junction contained 5 bases not matched to a gene. The length of the CDR3 is 15 residues. The CDR3 is CATSRDRGTFYEQYV. The CDR3 region has the DNA TGTGCCACCAGCAGGGACAGGGGGACTTTCTACGAGCAGTACGTC.

This clonotype was observed at least ten times. V is TRBV30 and J is TRBJ2-3; 8 bases map to TRBD2. Trimming at V came to 4 bases and at J to 3 bases, leaving 6 bases not matched to a gene. Germline assignment: CDR1 GTSNPN and CDR2 SVGIG (reference sequence). The CDR3 runs 14 residues. CDR3 DNA sequence: TGTGCCTGGACTTTAGCGGGATTAACAGATACGCAGTATTTT. The encoded protein is CAWTLAGLTDTQYF. The complete variable domain, with remaining parts taken from reference TRBV30 and TRBJ2-3, reads SQTIHQWPATLVQPVGSPLSLECTVEGTSNPNLYWYRQAAGRGLQLLFYSVGIGQISSEVPQNLSASRPQDRQFILSSKKLLLSDSGFYLCAWTLAGLTDTQYFGPGTRLTVL.

This clonotype was found many times. V is TRBV27 and J is TRBJ2-1; the match to TRBD1 covers 9 bases. Trimming cost V 2 bases and J 8 bases; bases outside gene matches: 4. Looked up from germline, CDR1 is MNHEY and CDR2 is SMNVEV (reference sequence). The CDR3 extends over 14 amino acids. Here the CDR3 reads CASSLGTGIHEQFF. The CDR3 region has the DNA TGTGCCAGCAGTTTAGGGACAGGGATCCATGAGCAGTTCTTC.

There are a few counts of this clonotype. This sequence joins TRBV10-3 and TRBJ2-3; 8 bases are a match to TRBD2. The germline gives CDR1 ENHRY, CDR2 SYGVKD. Trimming took 6 bases from V and 6 from J; bases not matched to a gene: 8. There are 14 residues in the CDR3. The CDR3 DNA sequence: TGTGCCATCAGGAGAGCGGGAGATGCTGATACGCAGTATTTT. The encoded protein is CAIRRAGDADTQYF.

This clonotype was seen ten or more times. The chain joins TRBV12-3 or TRBV12-4 to TRBJ2-5, with 7 bases lining up with TRBD2. V was pared by 2 bases and J by 5 bases, with 2 bases of the junction left unmatched. The CDR3 runs to 13 residues. Here the CDR3 reads CASSLRGSETQYF. In DNA form, the CDR3 reads TGTGCCAGCAGTTTACGCGGGAGTGAGACCCAGTACTTC.

This clonotype was seen at least ten times. The J gene is TRBJ2-1, the V gene TRBV2; TRBD2 agrees at 11 bases. The CDR3 totals 14 residues. The germline V gene encodes CDR1 SNHLY and CDR2 FYNNEI. V lost 6 bases to trimming and J lost 7 bases; unmatched junction nucleotides: 5. CDR3 DNA: TGTGCCAGCAGCTCGACTAGCGGGAAGAATGAGCAGTTCTTC. It translates to CASSSTSGKNEQFF.

In this sample, this clonotype turned up many times. The rearrangement links TRBV19 to TRBJ2-3, with 7 bases lining up with TRBD2. The trim removed 4 bases at V and 1 base at J, leaving 8 bases unmatched. The CDR3 sequence is 16 residues long. Germline V gene lookup returns CDR1 LNHDA and CDR2 SQIVND (reference sequence). CDR3 protein: CASSTNSGSRTDTQYF. CDR3 coding DNA: TGTGCCAGTAGTACCAATAGCGGGTCGCGCACAGATACGCAGTATTTT. The full variable domain, rest sourced from reference TRBV19 and TRBJ2-3, is DGGITQSPKYLFRKEGQNVTLSCEQNLNHDAMYWYRQDPGQGLRLIYYSQIVNDFQKGDIAEGYSVSREKKESFPLTVTSAQKNPTAFYLCASSTNSGSRTDTQYFGPGTRLTVL.

The J gene is TRBJ2-1, the V gene TRBV4-1; 15 bases agree with TRBD2. The junction had 9 bases not matched to a gene; V was cut back by 3 bases and J by 0 bases. Germline V gene sequence: CDR1 MGHRA, CDR2 YSYEKL. This CDR3 has 20 amino acids. The CDR3 DNA is TGCGCCAGCAGCCACCAAGGGACTAGCGGGAGGACCCGCTCCTACAATGAGCAGTTCTTC. Translation: CASSHQGTSGRTRSYNEQFF.

The gene calls are TRBV4-2 and TRBJ2-6; D is undetermined. CDR1 is LGHNA and CDR2 is YNFKEQ in the germline V gene. V lost 4 bases and J 4 bases, leaving 5 bases between the germline ends. CDR3 length: 13 amino acids. The CDR3 nucleotides read TGTGCCAGCAGCCTCAAAGGGGCCAACGTCCTGACTTTC. The encoded protein is CASSLKGANVLTF.

The V and J genes are TRBV4-1 and TRBJ1-5; D may be TRBD1 (5 bases). Deletions cut 1 base from V and 0 bases from J, with 13 bases between. The CDR3 spans 17 residues. CDR1 is MGHRA and CDR2 is YSYEKL in the germline V gene. The CDR3 loop is CASSQVGHGASNQPQHF. The CDR3 DNA reads TGCGCCAGCAGCCAAGTTGGTCATGGGGCTAGCAATCAGCCCCAGCATTTT.

This clonotype was detected ten times or more. V is TRBV19 and J is TRBJ1-2; D not resolved. With 10 bases removed from V and 4 bases from J, the gap between germline ends came to 16 bases. CDR1 and CDR2 (germline): LNHDA, SQIVND (reference sequence). The CDR3 is 13 amino acids. CDR3 sequence: CATRTGGPYGYTF. CDR3 nucleotide sequence: TGTGCCACCCGAACGGGAGGGCCCTATGGCTACACCTTC.

This rearrangement joins TRBV11-2 to TRBJ2-5; 12 bases line up with TRBD2. This CDR3 contains 16 residues. Germline values: CDR1 SGHAT, CDR2 FQNNGV. V lost 5 bases, J lost 2 bases, and 6 bases stayed unmatched. The CDR3 DNA sequence: TGTGCCAGCAGCGTCGGACTAGCGGGAACGCAAGAGACCCAGTACTTC. Amino acids: CASSVGLAGTQETQYF.

The V call is TRBV11-2, the J call TRBJ2-7; no definite D call. Trimming took 5 bases from V and 0 from J, leaving 14 bases between them. Germline V gene sequence: CDR1 SGHAT, CDR2 FQNNGV. The CDR3 is 15 residues long. The CDR3, as DNA: TGTGCCAGCAGCGAGGACCGCAGATTCTCCTACGAGCAGTACTTC. Its protein product is CASSEDRRFSYEQYF.

A few counts support this clonotype. Just one base apart from a much larger clone, this may be a read error. This chain uses TRBV11-2 with TRBJ1-1; weak D call: TRBD1 (6 bases). CDR1 is SGHAT, CDR2 FQNNGV, per germline. The CDR3 has 17 amino acids. The CDR3 protein is CASSLISFGQPNAEAFF. In DNA, the CDR3 is TGTGCCAGCAGCTTAATTAGTTTCGGACAGCCGAACGCTGAAGCTTTCTTT.

A few counts support this clonotype. The germline gene is not matched at one end of the junction; a read error may be the cause. The chain employs TRBV4-1 and TRBJ2-1; D is possibly TRBD2 (6 bases). The CDR3 sequence is 15 residues long. Germline V gene data show CDR1 as MGHRA and CDR2 as YSYEKL. The CDR3 bases are TGTGCCAGCAGCCAAGAGGAGCGGGTAAACAATGAGCAGTTCTTC. Its translation is CASSQEERVNNEQFF.

This clonotype was recorded at least ten times. This chain uses TRBV27 with TRBJ1-6; 8 bases fit TRBD1. The CDR3 has 14 residues. CDR1 is MNHEY and CDR2 is SMNVEV in the germline V gene (reference sequence). The junction had 5 bases not matched to a gene; V was cut back by 3 bases and J by 10 bases. The CDR3 spells CASSFGQGGSPLHF. DNA of the CDR3: TGTGCCAGCAGTTTCGGACAGGGAGGCTCACCCCTCCACTTT.